The T cell receptor beta chain described here comes from a study of cytomegalovirus exposure and HLA in healthy donors. Researchers ran the PCR with 60 Vbeta and 13 Jbeta primers. Only in-frame clones appear in the TCRdb table, and some are missing; sequencing was by immunoSEQ multiplex PCR. The sample lists more than 150,000 clones, around three quarters occurring once. Between the trimmed V and J ends, which lost 6 bases and 4 bases, there was a span of 7 bases. Germline loops: CDR1 MDHEN, CDR2 SYDVKM. This CDR3 has 11 amino acids. Turning to this clone: The same CDR3 can be traced to other DNA sequences in this sample.

This receptor was obtained from a woman in her thirties in good health and CMV-seropositive. Sequencing used PBMCs. This rearrangement joins TRBV28 to TRBJ2-7, with a tentative D call TRBD1 (6 bases). CDR3 loop: CASRQGYEQYF. In DNA, the CDR3 is TGTGCCAGCAGGCAGGGGTACGAGCAGTACTTC.